In this sample, the clone carrying this T cell receptor beta chain turned up a few times. Its target is not known. Germline assignment: CDR1 KGHSH and CDR2 LQKENI. The V segment lost 5 bases and the J segment 4 bases; nucleotides outside the gene matches: 2. This CDR3 has 14 amino acids. The sample comes from a study of CD8 T cells in ankylosing spondylitis. Study outcomes and limitations: Reported data indicate significant enrichment of disease-linked clones within matched ankylosing spondylitis synovial fluid. Before this, some motif variants had been reported in reactive arthritis synovial fluid and blood. A TCR beta motif of several highly homologous variants seemed to mark ankylosing spondylitis blood.

TCR beta libraries were made by quantitative 5'-RACE with molecular barcodes. TCRdb processed the 5' RACE reads anew with MiXCR; each CDR3 protein has one entry. The sample gives 750,000 to 850,000 distinct CDR3 sequences, about 10% of which show up once; approximately 0.5% is in the top ten. The V gene is TRBV18, the J gene TRBJ2-1; TRBD1 matches at 10 bases. The origin of this receptor is a male donor with ankylosing spondylitis. Sequencing was carried out using blood, either unsorted or a sorted T cell fraction (not recorded which). The CDR3 loop is CASSWTGGYNEQFF. CDR3 DNA: TGTGCCAGCTCATGGACAGGGGGTTACAATGAGCAGTTCTTC.